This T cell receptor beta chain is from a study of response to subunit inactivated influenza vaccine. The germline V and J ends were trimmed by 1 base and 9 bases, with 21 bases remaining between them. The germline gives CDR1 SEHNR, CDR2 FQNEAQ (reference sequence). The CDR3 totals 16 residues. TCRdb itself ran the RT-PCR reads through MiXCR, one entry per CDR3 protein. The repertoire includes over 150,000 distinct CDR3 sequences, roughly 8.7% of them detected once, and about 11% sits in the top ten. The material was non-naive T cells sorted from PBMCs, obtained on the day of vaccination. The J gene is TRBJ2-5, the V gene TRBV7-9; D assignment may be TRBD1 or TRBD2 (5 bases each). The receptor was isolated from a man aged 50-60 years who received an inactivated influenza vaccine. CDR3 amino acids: CASSLVGWGPEAAQYF. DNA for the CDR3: TGTGCCAGCAGCTTAGTGGGATGGGGCCCGGAGGCGGCCCAGTACTTC.